This entry lists 14 T cell receptor beta chains sequenced from one sample in a study of blood T cell repertoires in COVID-19. Method: immunoSEQ multiplex PCR; TCRdb's copy keeps in-frame clones and lacks some. The sample lists around 230,000 clones; approximately 86% were seen once. The material sequenced was peripheral blood. Receptor source: a man in his fifties or sixties who had recovered from COVID-19.

The CDR3 loop reads CASRRTGSELKLFF. CDR3 bases: TGTGCCAGCAGGAGGACAGGGTCCGAGCTAAAGCTGTTTTTT. The chain is built from TRBV5-6 and TRBJ2-2; 8 positions match TRBD1. CDR3 length equals 14 residues. J lost 12 bases, V lost 5 bases, and 12 bases had no gene match. Germline V gene data show CDR1 as SGHDT and CDR2 as YYEEEE.

The V and J genes are TRBV18 and TRBJ2-7, with 11 bases matching TRBD1. Looked up from germline, CDR1 is KGHSH and CDR2 is LQKENI. This CDR3 is built from 15 residues. V shed 3 bases, J shed 6 bases, and the junction held 7 bases outside the gene matches. DNA for the CDR3: TGTGCCAGCTCACCCGGGACAGGGGGTCGGAGCGAGCAGTACTTC. Its translation is CASSPGTGGRSEQYF.

The J gene is TRBJ2-3, the V gene TRBV4-2; possible D gene TRBD2, 6 bases. V dropped 3 bases and J dropped 2 bases, with 15 bases sitting between them. The CDR3 consists of 16 residues. From germline, CDR1 is LGHNA and CDR2 YNFKEQ. For the CDR3, the DNA is TGTGCCAGCAGCCAGAAGGGACTGATGGCCACAGATACGCAGTATTTT. This codes for CASSQKGLMATDTQYF.

This chain joins TRBV5-1 and TRBJ1-3; TRBD1 might be the D (6 bases). The CDR3 runs 15 residues. Germline lookup yields CDR1 SGHRS and CDR2 YFSETQ. V was pared by 4 bases and J by 4 bases, with 15 bases between. CDR3 nucleotides: TGCGCCAGCAGCCTGGGGGCAGGGCACGGAAACACCATATATTTT. Its protein is CASSLGAGHGNTIYF.

CDR3 DNA sequence: TGTGCCAGCAGCTTAGCCCTAGCGGGGGGGCGAGAGACCCAGTACTTC. This sequence encodes CASSLALAGGRETQYF. This chain connects TRBV7-8 to TRBJ2-5; 12 bases match TRBD2. The CDR3 is 16 residues long. Per germline, CDR1 SGHVS and CDR2 FQNEAQ. J gave up 4 bases and V 0 bases, and 3 bases lay outside the gene matches.

J is TRBJ2-3 and V is TRBV11-2, with 8 bases fitting TRBD2. In germline, CDR1 is SGHAT, CDR2 FQNNGV. The junction had 10 bases not matched to a gene; V was cut back by 3 bases and J by 2 bases. The CDR3 has 17 amino acids. CDR3 protein: CASSFRGAGVNTDTQYF. CDR3 in DNA: TGTGCCAGCAGCTTCCGTGGAGCGGGGGTGAACACAGATACGCAGTATTTT.

The rearrangement uses TRBV7-2 and TRBJ2-1, with TRBD2 identical over 14 bases. CDR1 is SGHTA, CDR2 FQGNSA, per germline. The J segment lost 8 bases and the V segment lost 1 base, leaving 7 bases of the junction unmatched. The length of the CDR3 is 17 residues. The DNA of the CDR3 is TGTGCCAGCAGCTTAGGACTAGCGGGGGGGATGTTCGATGAGCAGTTCTTC. Translating it yields CASSLGLAGGMFDEQFF.

This clone was detected once. The chain uses TRBV9 and TRBJ2-1; D call uncertain. Trimming removed 2 bases from V and 0 bases from J, with 12 bases in between. The germline V gene has CDR1 SGDLS and CDR2 YYNGEE. This CDR3 is built from 16 residues. This CDR3 reads CASSVPPSGSYNEQFF. The CDR3 nucleotides are TGTGCCAGCAGCGTCCCGCCATCGGGCTCCTACAATGAGCAGTTCTTC. The full variable domain, rest sourced from reference TRBV9 and TRBJ2-1, is DSGVTQTPKHLITATGQRVTLRCSPRSGDLSVYWYQQSLDQGLQFLIQYYNGEERAKGNILERFSAQQFPDLHSELNLSSLELGDSALYFCASSVPPSGSYNEQFFGPGTRLTVL.

The chain links TRBV4-2 to TRBJ1-5; 9 bases fit TRBD1. The V gene end was trimmed by 2 bases and the J gene end by 3 bases; junction bases not matched to a gene: 5. The CDR3 runs to 16 residues. The germline V gene encodes CDR1 LGHNA and CDR2 YNFKEQ. CDR3 DNA: TGTGCCAGCAGCCAAAAAGACAGGGGGAACAATCAGCCCCAGCATTTT. Its protein is CASSQKDRGNNQPQHF.

The chain carries TRBV5-1 and TRBJ2-7; D may be TRBD1 (6 bases). The ends were cut back, 3 bases at V and 3 bases at J, with 16 bases in the middle. This CDR3 contains 15 residues. Germline loops: CDR1 SGHRS, CDR2 YFSETQ. CDR3 coding DNA: TGCGCCAGCAGCTCCACCGGACAGTTCCACTACGAGCAGTACTTC. As protein: CASSSTGQFHYEQYF.

This clone has a handful of counts. This sequence joins TRBV6-6 and TRBJ1-5; TRBD1 might be the D (5 bases). The CDR3 has 17 residues. Germline V gives CDR1 MNHNY, CDR2 SVGAGI (reference sequence). V dropped 5 bases and J dropped 3 bases, with 20 bases sitting between them. CDR3 sequence reads: CASSRQQEAPFNQPQHF. CDR3 nucleotide sequence: TGTGCCAGCAGTCGCCAACAGGAAGCGCCCTTCAATCAGCCCCAGCATTTT.

V and J are TRBV12-3 or TRBV12-4 and TRBJ2-7; no firm D call. Trimming removed 2 bases from V and 4 bases from J, with 6 bases in between. The CDR3 is 12 amino acids. The CDR3 DNA follows: TGTGCCAGCAGTTTATCTCTTTACGAGCAGTACTTC. Translated, it gives CASSLSLYEQYF.

The CDR3 DNA sequence: TGTGCCAGCAGCCCCCCGGGGAGTTGGAATGAGCAGTTCTTC. It is translated as CASSPPGSWNEQFF. The gene calls are TRBV27 and TRBJ2-1, with D possibly being TRBD2 (5 bases). In germline, CDR1 is MNHEY, CDR2 SMNVEV (reference sequence). V lost 6 bases and J lost 7, with 16 bases in between. CDR3 length: 14 amino acids.

This clone occurred a few times. The chain is built from TRBV2 and TRBJ1-6; perhaps TRBD1 as D (6 bases). Trimming removed 5 bases from V and 9 bases from J, with 17 bases in between. The CDR3 is 15 amino acids. CDR1 is SNHLY, CDR2 FYNNEI, per germline. CDR3 DNA sequence: TGTGCCAGCAGTCCCGACAGGTCCTTTGGTTCACCCCTCCACTTT. Its protein is CASSPDRSFGSPLHF.